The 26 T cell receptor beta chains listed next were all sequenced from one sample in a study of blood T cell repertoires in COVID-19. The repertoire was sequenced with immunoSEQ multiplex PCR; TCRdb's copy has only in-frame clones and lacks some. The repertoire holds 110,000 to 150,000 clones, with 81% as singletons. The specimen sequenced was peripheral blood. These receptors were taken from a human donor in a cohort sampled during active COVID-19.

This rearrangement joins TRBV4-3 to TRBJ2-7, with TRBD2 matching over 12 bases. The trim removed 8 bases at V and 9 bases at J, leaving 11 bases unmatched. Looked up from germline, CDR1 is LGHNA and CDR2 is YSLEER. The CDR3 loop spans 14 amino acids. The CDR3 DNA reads TGCGCCAGCTCAAATGGACTAGCGGGAAGAAGGCAGTACTTC. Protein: CASSNGLAGRRQYF.

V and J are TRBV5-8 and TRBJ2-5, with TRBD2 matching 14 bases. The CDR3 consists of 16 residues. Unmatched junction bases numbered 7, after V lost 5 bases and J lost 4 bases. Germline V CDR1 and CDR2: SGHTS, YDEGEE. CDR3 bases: TGTGCCAGCAGTTCCCACGGACTAGCGGGAGGAGAGACCCAGTACTTC. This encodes CASSSHGLAGGETQYF.

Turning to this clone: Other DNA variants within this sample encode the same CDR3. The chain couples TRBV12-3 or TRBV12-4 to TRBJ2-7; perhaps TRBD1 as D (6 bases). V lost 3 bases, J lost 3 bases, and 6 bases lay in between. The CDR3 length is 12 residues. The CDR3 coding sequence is TGTGCCAGCAGTTTGGACAGCTACGAGCAGTACTTC. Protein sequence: CASSLDSYEQYF.

The CDR3 protein is CASSYSGLVRNTQYF. The CDR3 coding sequence is TGTGCCAGCAGTTATTCGGGACTAGTCAGGAATACGCAGTATTTT. The V gene is TRBV6-5, the J gene TRBJ2-3, with 8 bases lining up with TRBD2. This CDR3 region has 15 residues. With V trimmed by 3 bases and J by 7 bases, 9 bases remained unmatched. From germline, CDR1 is MNHEY and CDR2 SVGAGI.

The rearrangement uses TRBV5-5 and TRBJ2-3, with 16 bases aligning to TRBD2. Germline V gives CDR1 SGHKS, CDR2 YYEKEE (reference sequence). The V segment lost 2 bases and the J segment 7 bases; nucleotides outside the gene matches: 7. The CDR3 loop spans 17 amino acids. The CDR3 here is CASSFPGLAGGPNTQYF. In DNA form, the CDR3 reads TGTGCCAGCAGCTTTCCGGGACTAGCGGGAGGGCCGAATACGCAGTATTTT. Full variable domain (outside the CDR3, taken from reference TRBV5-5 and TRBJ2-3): DAGVTQSPTHLIKTRGQQVTLRCSPISGHKSVSWYQQVLGQGPQFIFQYYEKEERGRGNFPDRFSARQFPNYSSELNVNALLLGDSALYLCASSFPGLAGGPNTQYFGPGTRLTVL.

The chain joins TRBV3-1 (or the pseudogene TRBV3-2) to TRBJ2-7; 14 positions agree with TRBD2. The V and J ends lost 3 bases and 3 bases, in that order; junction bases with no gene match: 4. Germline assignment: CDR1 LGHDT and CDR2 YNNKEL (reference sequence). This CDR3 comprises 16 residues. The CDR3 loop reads CASSQRGTSGSYEQYF. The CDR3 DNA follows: TGTGCCAGCAGCCAGAGAGGGACTAGCGGGAGCTACGAGCAGTACTTC.

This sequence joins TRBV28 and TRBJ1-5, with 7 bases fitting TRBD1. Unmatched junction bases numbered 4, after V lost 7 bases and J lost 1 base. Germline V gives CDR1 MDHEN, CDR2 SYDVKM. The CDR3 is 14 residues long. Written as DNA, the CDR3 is TGTGCCAGCACGCCAGGGGGAAGCAATCAGCCCCAGCATTTT. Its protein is CASTPGGSNQPQHF.

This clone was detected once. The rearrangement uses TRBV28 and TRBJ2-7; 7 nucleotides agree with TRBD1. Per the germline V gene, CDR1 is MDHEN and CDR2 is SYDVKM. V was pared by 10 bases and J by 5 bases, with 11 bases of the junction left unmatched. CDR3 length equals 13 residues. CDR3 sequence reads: CAIRTGNGNEQYF. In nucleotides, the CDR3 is TGTGCCATCAGGACAGGAAATGGGAACGAGCAGTACTTC.

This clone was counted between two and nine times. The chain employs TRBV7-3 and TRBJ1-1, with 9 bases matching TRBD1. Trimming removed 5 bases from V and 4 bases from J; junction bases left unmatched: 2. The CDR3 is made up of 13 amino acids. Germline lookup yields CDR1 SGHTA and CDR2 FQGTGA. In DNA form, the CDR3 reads TGTGCCAGCAGCCCGGGACAGGGCACTGAAGCTTTCTTT. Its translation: CASSPGQGTEAFF.

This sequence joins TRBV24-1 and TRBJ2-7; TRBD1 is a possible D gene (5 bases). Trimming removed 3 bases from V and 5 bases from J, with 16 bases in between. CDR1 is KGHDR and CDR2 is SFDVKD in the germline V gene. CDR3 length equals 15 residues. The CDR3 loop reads CATSDTGNPGDEQYF. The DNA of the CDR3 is TGTGCCACCAGTGATACAGGCAACCCGGGCGACGAGCAGTACTTC.

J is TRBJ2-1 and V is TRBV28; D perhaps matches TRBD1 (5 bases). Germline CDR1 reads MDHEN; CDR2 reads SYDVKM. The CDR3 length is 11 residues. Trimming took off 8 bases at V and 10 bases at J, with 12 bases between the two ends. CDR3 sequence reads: CASQIRGEQFF. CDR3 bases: TGTGCCAGCCAAATAAGGGGAGAGCAGTTCTTC. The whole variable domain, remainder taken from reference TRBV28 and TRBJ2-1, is DVKVTQSSRYLVKRTGEKVFLECVQDMDHENMFWYRQDPGLGLRLIYFSYDVKMKEKGDIPEGYSVSREKKERFSLILESASTNQTSMYLCASQIRGEQFFGPGTRLTVL.

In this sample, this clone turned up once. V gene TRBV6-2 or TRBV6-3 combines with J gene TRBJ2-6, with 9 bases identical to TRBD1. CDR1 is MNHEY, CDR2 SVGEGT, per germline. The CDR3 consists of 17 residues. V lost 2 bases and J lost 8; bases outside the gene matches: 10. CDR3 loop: CASSYPRTGVWTNVLTF. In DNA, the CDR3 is TGTGCCAGCAGTTACCCCAGGACAGGGGTCTGGACCAACGTCCTGACTTTC.

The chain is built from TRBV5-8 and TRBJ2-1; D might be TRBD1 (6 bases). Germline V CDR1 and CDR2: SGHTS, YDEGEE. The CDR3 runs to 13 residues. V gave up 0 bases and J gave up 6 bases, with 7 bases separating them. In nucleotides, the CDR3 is TGTGCCAGCAGCTTGGTAGGGGGCAATGAGCAGTTCTTC. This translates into CASSLVGGNEQFF.

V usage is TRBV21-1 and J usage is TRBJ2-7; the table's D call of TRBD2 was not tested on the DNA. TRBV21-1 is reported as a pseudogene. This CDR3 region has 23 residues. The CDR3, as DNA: TGTGCCAGCAGCAAAGATGGTAGGGGGACTAGCGGGAGGGCCGGGTGGACTCGCTACGAGCAGTACTTC. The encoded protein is CASSKDGRGTSGRAGWTRYEQYF.

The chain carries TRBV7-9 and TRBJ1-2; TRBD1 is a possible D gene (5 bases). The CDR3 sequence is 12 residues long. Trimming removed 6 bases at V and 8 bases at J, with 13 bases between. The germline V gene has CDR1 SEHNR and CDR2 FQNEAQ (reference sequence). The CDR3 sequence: CASRLQEWGYTF. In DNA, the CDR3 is TGTGCCAGCAGGTTACAGGAATGGGGCTACACCTTC.

CDR3 loop: CASSSPGTATDTQYF. The CDR3 DNA follows: TGTGCCAGCAGTTCCCCAGGAACAGCCACAGATACGCAGTATTTT. The rearrangement joins TRBV6-5 to TRBJ2-3; D is ambiguous. Germline values: CDR1 MNHEY, CDR2 SVGAGI. V was trimmed by 4 bases and J by 2 bases, leaving 13 bases between them. The CDR3 has 15 amino acids.

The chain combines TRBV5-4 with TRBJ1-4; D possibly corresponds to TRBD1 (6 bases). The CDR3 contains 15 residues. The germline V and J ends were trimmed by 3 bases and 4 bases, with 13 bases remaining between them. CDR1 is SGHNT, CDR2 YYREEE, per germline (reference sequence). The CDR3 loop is CASSYNRALNEKLFF. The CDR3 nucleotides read TGTGCCAGCAGCTATAACAGGGCTCTTAATGAAAAACTGTTTTTT. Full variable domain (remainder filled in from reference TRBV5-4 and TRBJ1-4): ETGVTQSPTHLIKTRGQQVTLRCSSQSGHNTVSWYQQALGQGPQFIFQYYREEENGRGNFPPRFSGLQFPNYSSELNVNALELDDSALYLCASSYNRALNEKLFFGSGTQLSVL.

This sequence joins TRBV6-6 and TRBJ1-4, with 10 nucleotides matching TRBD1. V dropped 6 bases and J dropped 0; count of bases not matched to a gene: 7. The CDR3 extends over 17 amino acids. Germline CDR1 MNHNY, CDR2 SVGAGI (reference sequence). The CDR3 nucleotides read TGTGCCAGCAGACGACAGGGGGCGTCAGCAACTAATGAAAAACTGTTTTTT. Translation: CASRRQGASATNEKLFF.

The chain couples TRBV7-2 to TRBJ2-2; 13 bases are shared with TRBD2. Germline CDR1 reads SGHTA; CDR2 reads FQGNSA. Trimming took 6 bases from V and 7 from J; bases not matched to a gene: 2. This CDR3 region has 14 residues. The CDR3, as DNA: TGTGCCAGCAGAACTAGCGGGAGGGGCGGGGAGCTGTTTTTT. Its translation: CASRTSGRGGELFF.

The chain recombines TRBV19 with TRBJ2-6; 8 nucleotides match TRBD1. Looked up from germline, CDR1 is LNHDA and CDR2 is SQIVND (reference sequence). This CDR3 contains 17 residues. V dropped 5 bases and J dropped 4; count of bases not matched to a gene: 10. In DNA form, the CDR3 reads TGTGCCAGTAGTCCGGACAGGGAATGGTACGGGGCCAACGTCCTGACTTTC. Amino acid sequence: CASSPDREWYGANVLTF.

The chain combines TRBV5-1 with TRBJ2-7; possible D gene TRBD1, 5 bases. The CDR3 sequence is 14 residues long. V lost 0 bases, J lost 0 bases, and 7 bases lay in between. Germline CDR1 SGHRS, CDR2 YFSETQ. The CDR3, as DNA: TGCGCCAGCAGCTTGGGACAGAGCTCCTACGAGCAGTACTTC. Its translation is CASSLGQSSYEQYF.

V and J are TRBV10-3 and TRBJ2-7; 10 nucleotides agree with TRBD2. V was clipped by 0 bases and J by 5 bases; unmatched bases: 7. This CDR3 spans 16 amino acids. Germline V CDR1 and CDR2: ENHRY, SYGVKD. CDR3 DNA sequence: TGTGCCATCAGTGAGTCAGGACTAGCGGAAGGTGACGAGCAGTACTTC. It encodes CAISESGLAEGDEQYF.

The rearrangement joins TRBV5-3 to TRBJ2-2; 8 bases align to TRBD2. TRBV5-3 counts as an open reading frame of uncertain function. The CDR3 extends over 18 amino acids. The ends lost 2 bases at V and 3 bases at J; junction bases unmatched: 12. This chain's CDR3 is CARSFYGSREVHTGELFF. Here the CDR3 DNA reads TGTGCCAGAAGCTTTTATGGCTCGCGGGAGGTCCACACCGGGGAGCTGTTTTTT.

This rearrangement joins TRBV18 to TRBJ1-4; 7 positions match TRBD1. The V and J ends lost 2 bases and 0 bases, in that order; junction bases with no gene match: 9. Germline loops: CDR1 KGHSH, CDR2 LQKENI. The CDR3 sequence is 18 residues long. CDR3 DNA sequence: TGTGCCAGCTCACCATTCGGGACAGTAACGCCAACTAATGAAAAACTGTTTTTT. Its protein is CASSPFGTVTPTNEKLFF. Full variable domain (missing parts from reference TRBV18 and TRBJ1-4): NAGVMQNPRHLVRRRGQEARLRCSPMKGHSHVYWYRQLPEEGLKFMVYLQKENIIDESGMPKERFSAEFPKEGPSILRIQQVVRGDSAAYFCASSPFGTVTPTNEKLFFGSGTQLSVL.

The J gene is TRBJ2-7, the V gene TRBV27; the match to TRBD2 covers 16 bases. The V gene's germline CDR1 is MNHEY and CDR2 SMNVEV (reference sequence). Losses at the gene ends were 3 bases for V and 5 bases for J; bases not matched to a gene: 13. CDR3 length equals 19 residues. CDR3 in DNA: TGTGCCAGCAGTTTTTCCCCGGGACTAGCGGGAGGGCCGGTCAACGAGCAGTACTTC. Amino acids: CASSFSPGLAGGPVNEQYF.

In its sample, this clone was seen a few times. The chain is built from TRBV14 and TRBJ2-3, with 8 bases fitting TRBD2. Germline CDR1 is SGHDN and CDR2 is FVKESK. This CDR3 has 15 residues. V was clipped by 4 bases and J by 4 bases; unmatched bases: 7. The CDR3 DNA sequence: TGTGCCAGCAGCCCACTAGCGGAGGACTCAGATACGCAGTATTTT. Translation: CASSPLAEDSDTQYF.